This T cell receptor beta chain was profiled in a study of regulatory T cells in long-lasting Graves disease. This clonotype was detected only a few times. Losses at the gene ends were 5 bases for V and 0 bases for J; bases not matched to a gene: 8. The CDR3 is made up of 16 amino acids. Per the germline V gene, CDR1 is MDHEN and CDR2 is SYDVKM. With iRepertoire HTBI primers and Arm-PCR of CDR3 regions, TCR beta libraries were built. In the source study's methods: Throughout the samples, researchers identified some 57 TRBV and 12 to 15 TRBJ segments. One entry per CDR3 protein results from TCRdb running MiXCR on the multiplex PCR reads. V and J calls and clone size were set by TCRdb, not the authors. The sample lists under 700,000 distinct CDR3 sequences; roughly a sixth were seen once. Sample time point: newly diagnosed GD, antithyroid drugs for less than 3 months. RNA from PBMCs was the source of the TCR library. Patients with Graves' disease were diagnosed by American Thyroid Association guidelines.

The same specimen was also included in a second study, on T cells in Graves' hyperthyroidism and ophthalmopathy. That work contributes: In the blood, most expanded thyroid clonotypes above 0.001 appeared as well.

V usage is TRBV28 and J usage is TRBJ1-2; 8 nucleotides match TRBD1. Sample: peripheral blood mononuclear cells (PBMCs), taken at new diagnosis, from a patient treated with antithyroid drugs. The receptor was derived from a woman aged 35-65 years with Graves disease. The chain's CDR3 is CASSPPGQGTNYGYTF. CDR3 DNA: TGTGCCAGCAGTCCACCAGGACAGGGAACTAACTATGGCTACACCTTC.